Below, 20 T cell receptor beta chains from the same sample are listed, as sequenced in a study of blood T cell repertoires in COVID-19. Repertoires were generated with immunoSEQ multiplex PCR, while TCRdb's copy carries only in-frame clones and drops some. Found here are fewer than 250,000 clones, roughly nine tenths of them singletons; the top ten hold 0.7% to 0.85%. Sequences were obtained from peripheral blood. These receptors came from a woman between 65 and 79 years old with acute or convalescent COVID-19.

The chain's CDR3 is CASSIERGQRNIQYF. CDR3 coding DNA: TGTGCCAGTAGTATCGAGAGGGGGCAAAGGAACATTCAGTACTTC. The V gene is TRBV19, the J gene TRBJ2-4; 7 bases are a match to TRBD1. V lost 3 bases and J lost 7; bases outside the gene matches: 9. This CDR3 spans 15 amino acids. Germline V CDR1 and CDR2: LNHDA, SQIVND (reference sequence). The full variable domain, its missing parts supplied by reference TRBV19 and TRBJ2-4, is DGGITQSPKYLFRKEGQNVTLSCEQNLNHDAMYWYRQDPGQGLRLIYYSQIVNDFQKGDIAEGYSVSREKKESFPLTVTSAQKNPTAFYLCASSIERGQRNIQYFGAGTRLSVL.

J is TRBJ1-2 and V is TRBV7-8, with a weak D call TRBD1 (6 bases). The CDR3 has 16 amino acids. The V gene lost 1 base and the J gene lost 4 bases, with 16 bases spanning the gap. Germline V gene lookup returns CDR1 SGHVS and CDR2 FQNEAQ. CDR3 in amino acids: CASSLDHSDRGYGYTF. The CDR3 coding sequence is TGTGCCAGCAGCTTAGATCACTCGGACAGAGGCTATGGCTACACCTTC.

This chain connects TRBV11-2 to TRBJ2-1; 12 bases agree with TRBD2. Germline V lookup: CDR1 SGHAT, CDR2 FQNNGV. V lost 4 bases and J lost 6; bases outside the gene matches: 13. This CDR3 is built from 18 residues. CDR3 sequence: CASSSERASGGAFNEQFF. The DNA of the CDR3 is TGTGCCAGCAGCTCGGAGAGGGCTAGCGGGGGGGCTTTCAATGAGCAGTTCTTC.

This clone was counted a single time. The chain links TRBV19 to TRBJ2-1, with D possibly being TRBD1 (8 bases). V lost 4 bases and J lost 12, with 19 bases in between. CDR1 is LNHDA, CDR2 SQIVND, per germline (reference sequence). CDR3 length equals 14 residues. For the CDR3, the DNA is TGTGCCAGTAGTACCCTCCAGGACAGGGAGGGGCAGTTCTTC. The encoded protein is CASSTLQDREGQFF. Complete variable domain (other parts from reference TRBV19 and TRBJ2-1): DGGITQSPKYLFRKEGQNVTLSCEQNLNHDAMYWYRQDPGQGLRLIYYSQIVNDFQKGDIAEGYSVSREKKESFPLTVTSAQKNPTAFYLCASSTLQDREGQFFGPGTRLTVL.

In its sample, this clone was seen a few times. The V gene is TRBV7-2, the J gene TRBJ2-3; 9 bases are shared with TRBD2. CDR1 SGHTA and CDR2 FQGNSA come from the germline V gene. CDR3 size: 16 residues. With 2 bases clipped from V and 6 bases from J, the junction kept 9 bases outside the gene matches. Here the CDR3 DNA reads TGTGCCAGCAGCTTACTTAGCGGGGGCCACCGTGATACGCAGTATTTT. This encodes CASSLLSGGHRDTQYF.

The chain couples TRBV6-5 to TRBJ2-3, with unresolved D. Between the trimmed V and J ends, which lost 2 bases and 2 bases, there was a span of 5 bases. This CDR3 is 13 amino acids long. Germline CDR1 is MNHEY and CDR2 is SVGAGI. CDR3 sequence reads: CASSYGNTDTQYF. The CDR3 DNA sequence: TGTGCCAGCAGTTACGGCAACACAGATACGCAGTATTTT.

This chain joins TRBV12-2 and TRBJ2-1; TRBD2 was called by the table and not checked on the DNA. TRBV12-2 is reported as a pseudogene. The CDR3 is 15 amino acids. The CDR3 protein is CASRPFLKRGHEQFF. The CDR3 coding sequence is TGTGCAAGTCGCCCCTTTCTAAAACGCGGTCATGAGCAGTTCTTC.

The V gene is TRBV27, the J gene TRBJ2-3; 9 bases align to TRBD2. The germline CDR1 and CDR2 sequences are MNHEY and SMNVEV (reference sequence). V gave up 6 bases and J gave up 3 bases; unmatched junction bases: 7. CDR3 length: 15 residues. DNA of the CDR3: TGTGCCAGCAGAGCCCTAGCGGGGCGAACAGATACGCAGTATTTT. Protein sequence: CASRALAGRTDTQYF.

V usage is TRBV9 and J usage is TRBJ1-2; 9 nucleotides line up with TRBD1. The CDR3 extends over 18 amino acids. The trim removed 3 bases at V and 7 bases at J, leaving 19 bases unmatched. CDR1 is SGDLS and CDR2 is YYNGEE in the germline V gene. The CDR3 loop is CASSALPATGGAEGGYTF. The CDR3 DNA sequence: TGTGCCAGCAGCGCCCTTCCCGCTACAGGGGGCGCGGAGGGTGGCTACACCTTC.

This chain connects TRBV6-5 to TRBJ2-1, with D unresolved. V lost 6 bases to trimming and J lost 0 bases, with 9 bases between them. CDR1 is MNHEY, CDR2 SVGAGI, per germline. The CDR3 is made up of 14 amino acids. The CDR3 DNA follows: TGTGCCAGCAGGGTTCGGAGCTCCTACAATGAGCAGTTCTTC. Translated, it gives CASRVRSSYNEQFF.

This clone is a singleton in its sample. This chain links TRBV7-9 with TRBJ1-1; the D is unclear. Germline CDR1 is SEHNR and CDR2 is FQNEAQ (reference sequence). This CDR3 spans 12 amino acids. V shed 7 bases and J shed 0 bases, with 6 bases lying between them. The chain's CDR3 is CASNQMNTEAFF. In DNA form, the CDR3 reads TGTGCCAGCAATCAGATGAACACTGAAGCTTTCTTT.

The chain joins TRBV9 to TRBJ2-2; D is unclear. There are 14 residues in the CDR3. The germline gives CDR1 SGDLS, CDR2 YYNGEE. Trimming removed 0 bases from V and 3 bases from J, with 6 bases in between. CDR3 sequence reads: CASSVGRDTGELFF. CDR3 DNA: TGTGCCAGCAGCGTAGGGAGAGACACCGGGGAGCTGTTTTTT.

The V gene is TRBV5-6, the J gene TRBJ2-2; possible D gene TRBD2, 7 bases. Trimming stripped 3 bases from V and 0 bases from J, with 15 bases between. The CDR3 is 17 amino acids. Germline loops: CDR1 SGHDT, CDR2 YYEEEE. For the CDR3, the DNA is TGTGCCAGCAGCTGGGGGGGCCCCTGGGCGAACACCGGGGAGCTGTTTTTT. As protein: CASSWGGPWANTGELFF.

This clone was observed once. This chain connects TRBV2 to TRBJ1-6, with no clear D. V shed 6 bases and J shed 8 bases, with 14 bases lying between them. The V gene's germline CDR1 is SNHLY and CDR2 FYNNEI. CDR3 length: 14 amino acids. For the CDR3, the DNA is TGTGCCAGCAGATTCGAGGGCGAGCATTCACCCCTCCACTTT. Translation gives CASRFEGEHSPLHF.

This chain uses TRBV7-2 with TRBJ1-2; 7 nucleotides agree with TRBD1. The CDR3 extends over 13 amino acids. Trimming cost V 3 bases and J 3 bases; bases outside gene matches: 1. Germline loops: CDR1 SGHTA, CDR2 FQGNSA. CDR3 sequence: CASSFTGDYGYTF. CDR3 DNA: TGTGCCAGCAGCTTCACAGGGGACTATGGCTACACCTTC.

The CDR3, as DNA: TGCGCCAGCAGCTTCCCGGGACAGGGGGGCAATGAGCAGTTCTTC. As protein: CASSFPGQGGNEQFF. The chain is built from TRBV5-1 and TRBJ2-1; 11 nucleotides line up with TRBD1. With V trimmed by 2 bases and J by 6 bases, 4 bases remained unmatched. CDR1 is SGHRS and CDR2 is YFSETQ in the germline V gene. This CDR3 is 15 amino acids long. Looking up the rest from reference TRBV5-1 and TRBJ2-1 gives the full variable domain: KAGVTQTPRYLIKTRGQQVTLSCSPISGHRSVSWYQQTPGQGLQFLFEYFSETQRNKGNFPGRFSGRQFSNSRSEMNVSTLELGDSALYLCASSFPGQGGNEQFFGPGTRLTVL.

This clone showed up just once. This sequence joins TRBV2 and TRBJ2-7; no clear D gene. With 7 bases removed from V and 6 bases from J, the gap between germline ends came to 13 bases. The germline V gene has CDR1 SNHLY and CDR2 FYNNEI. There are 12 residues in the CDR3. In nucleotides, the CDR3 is TGTGCCAGCAAGGTAGCCGTGCGCGAGCAGTACTTC. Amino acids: CASKVAVREQYF.

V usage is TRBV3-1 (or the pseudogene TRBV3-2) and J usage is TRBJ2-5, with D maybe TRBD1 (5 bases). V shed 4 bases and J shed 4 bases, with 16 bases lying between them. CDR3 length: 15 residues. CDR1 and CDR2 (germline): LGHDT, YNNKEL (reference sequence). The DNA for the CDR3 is TGTGCCAGCAGCCTCTGGACATCGAAGGGAGAGACCCAGTACTTC. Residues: CASSLWTSKGETQYF.

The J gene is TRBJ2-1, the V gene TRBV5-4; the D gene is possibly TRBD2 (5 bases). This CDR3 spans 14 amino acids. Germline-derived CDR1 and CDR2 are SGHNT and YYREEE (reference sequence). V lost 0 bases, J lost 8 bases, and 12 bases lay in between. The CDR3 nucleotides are TGTGCCAGCAGCTTGGCGGGAAGGTTAGATGAGCAGTTCTTC. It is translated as CASSLAGRLDEQFF.

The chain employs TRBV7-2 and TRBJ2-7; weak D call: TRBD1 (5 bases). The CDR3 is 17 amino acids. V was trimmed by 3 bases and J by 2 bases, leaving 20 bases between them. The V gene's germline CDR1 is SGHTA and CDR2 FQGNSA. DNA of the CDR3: TGTGCCAGCAGCTTTTCCAGGGCCCTAACCCTTCCCTACGAGCAGTACTTC. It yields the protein CASSFSRALTLPYEQYF. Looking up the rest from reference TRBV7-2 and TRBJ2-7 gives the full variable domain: GAGVSQSPSNKVTEKGKDVELRCDPISGHTALYWYRQSLGQGLEFLIYFQGNSAPDKSGLPSDRFSAERTGGSVSTLTIQRTQQEDSAVYLCASSFSRALTLPYEQYFGPGTRLTVT.